This T cell receptor beta chain is from a study of CD8 T cells in Susac syndrome. CDR1 and CDR2 from the germline V gene are SQVTM and ANQGSEA. V was cut by 4 bases and J by 0 bases, with 9 bases left in between. This CDR3 region has 13 residues. Included as multiple sclerosis controls were treatment-naive patients who had stable or active relapsing-remitting disease. A quantity of 0.5 to 1 ug RNA underwent reverse transcription using random hexamers. Multiplex PCR with immunoSEQ amplified the TCR beta CDR3 across 54 Vbeta and 13 Jbeta. TCRdb ran MiXCR on the immunoSEQ multiplex PCR reads and lists one entry per CDR3 protein. The top ten hold around 0.15% of the sample, which has under 200,000 distinct CDR3 sequences, 85% to 95% seen once.

Sequenced material: CD8+ T cells from PBMCs. The origin of this receptor is a human donor with multiple sclerosis. This rearrangement joins TRBV29-1 to TRBJ1-1, with D tentatively TRBD1 (6 bases). Here the CDR3 DNA reads TGCAGCGTTGTTAGGGGGATGAACACTGAAGCTTTCTTT. Its protein product is CSVVRGMNTEAFF. Complete variable domain (other parts from reference TRBV29-1 and TRBJ1-1): SAVISQKPSRDICQRGTSLTIQCQVDSQVTMMFWYRQQPGQSLTLIATANQGSEATYESGFVIDKFPISRPNLTFSTLTVSNMSPEDSSIYLCSVVRGMNTEAFFGQGTRLTVV.